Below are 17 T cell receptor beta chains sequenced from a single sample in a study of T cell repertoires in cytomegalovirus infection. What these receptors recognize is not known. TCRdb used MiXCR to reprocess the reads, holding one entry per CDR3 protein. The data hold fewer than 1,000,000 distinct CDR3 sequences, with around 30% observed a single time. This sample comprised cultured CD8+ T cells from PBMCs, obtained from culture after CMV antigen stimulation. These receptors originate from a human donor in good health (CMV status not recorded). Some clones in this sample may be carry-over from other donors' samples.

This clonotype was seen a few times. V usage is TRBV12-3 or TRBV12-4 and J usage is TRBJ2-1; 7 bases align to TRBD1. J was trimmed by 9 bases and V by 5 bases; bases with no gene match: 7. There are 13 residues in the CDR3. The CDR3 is CASSPTGLGEQFF. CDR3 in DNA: TGTGCCAGCAGTCCGACAGGGCTCGGTGAGCAGTTCTTC.

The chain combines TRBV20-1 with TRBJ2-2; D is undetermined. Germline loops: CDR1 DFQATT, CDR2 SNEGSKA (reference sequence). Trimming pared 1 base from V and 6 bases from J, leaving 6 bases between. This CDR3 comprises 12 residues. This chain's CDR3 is CSARGWAGELFF. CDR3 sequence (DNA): TGCAGTGCTAGAGGATGGGCCGGGGAGCTGTTTTTT.

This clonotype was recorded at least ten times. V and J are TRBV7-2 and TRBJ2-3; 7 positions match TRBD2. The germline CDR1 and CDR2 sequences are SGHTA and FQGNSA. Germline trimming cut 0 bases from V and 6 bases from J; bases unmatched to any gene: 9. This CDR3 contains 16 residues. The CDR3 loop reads CASSLAGGGPGDTQYF. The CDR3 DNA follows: TGTGCCAGCAGCTTAGCCGGCGGGGGACCGGGGGATACGCAGTATTTT.

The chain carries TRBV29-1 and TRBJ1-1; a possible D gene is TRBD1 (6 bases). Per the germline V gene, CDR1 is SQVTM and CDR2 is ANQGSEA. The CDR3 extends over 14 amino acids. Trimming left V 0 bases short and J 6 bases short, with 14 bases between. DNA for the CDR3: TGCAGCGTTGAAGAATCCCAGGGGAGGGCTGAAGCTTTCTTT. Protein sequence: CSVEESQGRAEAFF.

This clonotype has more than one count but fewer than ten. CDR3 protein: CASSTGVGDPYEQYF. DNA of the CDR3: TGTGCCAGCAGTACAGGGGTCGGGGACCCCTACGAGCAGTACTTC. The chain employs TRBV12-3 or TRBV12-4 and TRBJ2-7; 7 nucleotides match TRBD1. Trimming cost V 5 bases and J 2 bases; bases outside gene matches: 9. This CDR3 is 15 amino acids long.

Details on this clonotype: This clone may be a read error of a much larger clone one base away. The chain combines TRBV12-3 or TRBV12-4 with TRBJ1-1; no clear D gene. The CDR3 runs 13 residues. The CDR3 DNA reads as TGTGCCAGCAGTTTTGTAGTGAACATTGAAGCTTTCTTT. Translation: CASSFVVNIEAFF.

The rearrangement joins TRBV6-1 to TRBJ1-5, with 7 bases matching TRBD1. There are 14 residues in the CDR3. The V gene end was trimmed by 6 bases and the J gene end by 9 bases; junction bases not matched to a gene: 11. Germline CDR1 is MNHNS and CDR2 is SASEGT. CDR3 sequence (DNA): TGTGCCAGCAGAGGACAGGCGGCCCGGTGGCCCCAGCATTTT. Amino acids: CASRGQAARWPQHF.

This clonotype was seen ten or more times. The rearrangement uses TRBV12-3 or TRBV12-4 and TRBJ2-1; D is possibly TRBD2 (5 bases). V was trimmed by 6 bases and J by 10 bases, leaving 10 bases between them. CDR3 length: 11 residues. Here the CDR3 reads CASSLGLEQFF. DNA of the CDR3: TGTGCCAGCAGCCTAGGACTCGAGCAGTTCTTC.

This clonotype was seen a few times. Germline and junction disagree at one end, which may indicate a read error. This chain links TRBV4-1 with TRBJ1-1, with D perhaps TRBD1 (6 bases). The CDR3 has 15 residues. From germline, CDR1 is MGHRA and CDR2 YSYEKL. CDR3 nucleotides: TGCGCCAGCAACCAAAACAACAGGGAGAACACTGAAGCTTTCTTT. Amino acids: CASNQNNRENTEAFF.

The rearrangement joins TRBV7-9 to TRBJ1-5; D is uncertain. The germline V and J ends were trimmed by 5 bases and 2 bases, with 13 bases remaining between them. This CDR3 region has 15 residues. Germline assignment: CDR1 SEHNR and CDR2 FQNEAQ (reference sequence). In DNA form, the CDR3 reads TGTGCCAGCAGCCAGACCTCCTTCGGCAATCAGCCCCAGCATTTT. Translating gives CASSQTSFGNQPQHF.

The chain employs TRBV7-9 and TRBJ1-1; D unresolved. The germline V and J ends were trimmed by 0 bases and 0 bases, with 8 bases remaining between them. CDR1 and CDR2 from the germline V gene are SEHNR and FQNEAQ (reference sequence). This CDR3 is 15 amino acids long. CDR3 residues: CASSLAGVVNTEAFF. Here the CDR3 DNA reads TGTGCCAGCAGCTTAGCAGGCGTCGTGAACACTGAAGCTTTCTTT.

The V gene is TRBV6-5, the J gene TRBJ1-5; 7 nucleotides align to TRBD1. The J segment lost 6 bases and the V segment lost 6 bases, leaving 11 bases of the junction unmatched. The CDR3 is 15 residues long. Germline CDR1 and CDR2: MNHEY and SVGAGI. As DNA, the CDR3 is TGTGCCAGCAGACCGGGACAGCGCCAAACTCAGCCCCAGCATTTT. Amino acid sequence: CASRPGQRQTQPQHF.

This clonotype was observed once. In DNA, the CDR3 is TGCAGCGTTGGTGGGGGTGGTGCAGATACGCAGTATTTT. This gives the protein CSVGGGGADTQYF. The rearrangement uses TRBV29-1 and TRBJ2-3; D tentatively reads TRBD1 or TRBD2 (5 bases each). The CDR3 is 13 amino acids. Trimming left V 4 bases short and J 4 bases short, with 12 bases between. Germline CDR1 and CDR2: SQVTM and ANQGSEA.

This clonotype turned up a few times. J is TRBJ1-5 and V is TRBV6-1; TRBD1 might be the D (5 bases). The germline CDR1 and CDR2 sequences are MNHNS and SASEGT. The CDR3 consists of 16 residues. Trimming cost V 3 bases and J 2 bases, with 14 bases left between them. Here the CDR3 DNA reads TGTGCCAGCAGTGAGTTTGAGGGGCTCGGCAATCAGCCCCAGCATTTT. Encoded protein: CASSEFEGLGNQPQHF.

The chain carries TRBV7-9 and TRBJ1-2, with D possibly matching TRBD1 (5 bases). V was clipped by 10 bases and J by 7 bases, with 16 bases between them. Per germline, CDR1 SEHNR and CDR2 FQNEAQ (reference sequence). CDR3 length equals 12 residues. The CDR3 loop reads CATTQGALGYTF. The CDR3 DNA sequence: TGTGCCACCACTCAAGGGGCGCTTGGCTACACCTTC.

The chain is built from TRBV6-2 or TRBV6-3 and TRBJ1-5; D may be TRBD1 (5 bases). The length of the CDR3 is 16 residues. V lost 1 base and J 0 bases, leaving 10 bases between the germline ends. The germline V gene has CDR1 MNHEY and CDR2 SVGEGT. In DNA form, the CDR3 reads TGTGCCAGCAGTTACTGGGGCAGGGATAGCAATCAGCCCCAGCATTTT. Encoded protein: CASSYWGRDSNQPQHF.

The CDR3 loop reads CASSYSTGGMDTQYF. The CDR3 bases are TGTGCCAGCAGTTACTCCACAGGGGGCATGGATACGCAGTATTTT. The V gene is TRBV6-5, the J gene TRBJ2-3; 9 bases fit TRBD1. The germline CDR1 and CDR2 sequences are MNHEY and SVGAGI. The CDR3 is 15 amino acids. V gave up 0 bases and J gave up 6 bases; unmatched junction bases: 4.